This TCR beta chain was documented in a study of T cells in Graves' hyperthyroidism and ophthalmopathy. What was amplified from RNA transcripts were TCR beta CDR3 regions. TCR CDR3 regions were first amplified by RT-PCR with HTBI primers. TCRdb re-called the multiplex PCR reads through MiXCR, storing one row per CDR3 protein. The sample has approximately 710,000 distinct CDR3 sequences; approximately 15% are singletons. The germline CDR1 and CDR2 sequences are SGHRS and YFSETQ. The CDR3 loop spans 16 amino acids. V lost 6 bases and J 3 bases, leaving 19 bases between the germline ends. Source material: blood. The receptor was isolated from a man aged 50 to 59 with Graves' hyperthyroidism. The chain recombines TRBV5-1 with TRBJ2-1; D possibly matches TRBD1 or TRBD2 (5 bases each). The CDR3 sequence: CASTIGSGASYNEQFF. The DNA of the CDR3 is TGCGCCAGCACTATCGGGTCCGGGGCCAGCTACAATGAGCAGTTCTTC. Supplemented by reference TRBV5-1 and TRBJ2-1, the full variable domain reads KAGVTQTPRYLIKTRGQQVTLSCSPISGHRSVSWYQQTPGQGLQFLFEYFSETQRNKGNFPGRFSGRQFSNSRSEMNVSTLELGDSALYLCASTIGSGASYNEQFFGPGTRLTVL.